This TCR beta chain was retrieved from a study of cytomegalovirus exposure and HLA in healthy donors. Points from the study as a whole: Later on, a genetic analysis was performed. It linked a missense variant in DCLRE1C with V- and J-gene trimming of TCR beta.

Primers included in the PCR were 60 Vbeta and 13 Jbeta primers. The table came from immunoSEQ multiplex PCR; TCRdb's copy has only in-frame clones and leaves some out. In the table there are fewer than 250,000 clones, approximately 80% of which are singletons. V dropped 1 base and J dropped 6 bases, with 12 bases sitting between them. The germline CDR1 and CDR2 sequences are SGHDN and FVKESK. CDR3 length: 15 residues. About this clone: Its antigen is not identified.

The receptor was isolated from a woman younger than 45 in good health and CMV-seropositive. This chain uses TRBV14 with TRBJ2-2; D not certain. Sequencing was performed on PBMCs. The CDR3 loop reads CASSQVTPAAGELFF. CDR3 bases: TGTGCCAGCAGCCAAGTAACCCCGGCGGCCGGGGAGCTGTTTTTT.